Below, 8 T cell receptor beta chains from the same sample are listed, as sequenced in a study of CD8+CD57+ T cells in acquired aplastic anemia. The patients chosen for sequencing had shown expansion of CD8+CD57+ cells (detected by flow cytometry). Genomic DNA constituted the template upon which TCR beta VDJ and CDR3 profiling was performed. TCRdb processed the reads anew with MiXCR; each CDR3 protein has one entry. The repertoire holds over 150,000 distinct CDR3 sequences, with about 48% as singletons. The sample was sorted CD4+, CD8+, or CD8+CD57+ T cells (not recorded which) from PBMCs. These receptors all stem from a human donor with aplastic anemia.

This chain uses TRBV20-1 with TRBJ2-7, with D tentatively TRBD1 (5 bases). Trimming cost V 1 base and J 3 bases, with 13 bases left between them. CDR3 size: 14 residues. Germline V lookup: CDR1 DFQATT, CDR2 SNEGSKA (reference sequence). CDR3 in DNA: TGCAGTGCTAGAGTCCAGGGTATGGACTACGAGCAGTACTTC. Translation: CSARVQGMDYEQYF.

This clonotype has a count of ten or more. V usage is TRBV5-4 and J usage is TRBJ2-7; the D gene is possibly TRBD2 (6 bases). The CDR3 is 17 residues long. With 4 bases removed from V and 3 bases from J, the gap between germline ends came to 23 bases. CDR1 SGHNT and CDR2 YYREEE come from the germline V gene (reference sequence). CDR3 coding DNA: TGTGCCAGCAGCACGGGGCAGGGAGGCTCGAAAGACTACGAGCAGTACTTC. Amino acid sequence: CASSTGQGGSKDYEQYF.

This clonotype has at least ten counts. V is TRBV10-2 and J is TRBJ2-7, with 12 bases matching TRBD2. With V trimmed by 4 bases and J by 4 bases, 11 bases remained unmatched. The germline V gene encodes CDR1 WSHSY and CDR2 SAAADI. The CDR3 loop spans 17 amino acids. The CDR3 DNA reads TGCGCCAGCAGTGCCGGACTAGCGGGATCTTGGGGATACGAGCAGTACTTC. Protein: CASSAGLAGSWGYEQYF.

There are a few counts of this clonotype. The chain couples TRBV15 to TRBJ1-1, with D perhaps TRBD1 (6 bases). Trimming took off 3 bases at V and 1 base at J, with 9 bases between the two ends. Per the germline V gene, CDR1 is LNHNV and CDR2 is YYDKDF (reference sequence). This CDR3 region has 14 residues. The CDR3 nucleotides are TGTGCCACCAGCAGGGAACAGGGGAACACTGAAGCTTTCTTT. Its protein product is CATSREQGNTEAFF.

This clonotype appeared many times. The chain is built from TRBV5-1 and TRBJ1-4, with TRBD1 matching 8 bases. Germline loops: CDR1 SGHRS, CDR2 YFSETQ. The CDR3 consists of 15 residues. Losses at the gene ends were 4 bases for V and 7 bases for J; bases not matched to a gene: 9. The CDR3 DNA is TGCGCCAGCAGCCCTGCCGACAGGGGAGGTGAAAAACTGTTTTTT. Translation: CASSPADRGGEKLFF.

The sample holds many counts of this clonotype. The chain combines TRBV5-5 with TRBJ1-4; no firm D call. Germline V gives CDR1 SGHKS, CDR2 YYEKEE (reference sequence). This CDR3 has 16 amino acids. The V end was cut by 0 bases, the J end by 4 bases, with 13 bases between. CDR3 region: CASSLGTGGINEKLFF. Written as DNA, the CDR3 is TGTGCCAGCAGCTTGGGTACGGGAGGGATTAATGAAAAACTGTTTTTT.

This clonotype has a count of ten or more. The rearrangement uses TRBV9 and TRBJ2-3; D is unresolved. Trimming removed 0 bases at V and 4 bases at J, with 9 bases between. The CDR3 covers 14 residues. Per the germline V gene, CDR1 is SGDLS and CDR2 is YYNGEE. The CDR3 nucleotides read TGTGCCAGCAGCGTAGGTCCGAGCCCAGATACGCAGTATTTT. Its translation: CASSVGPSPDTQYF.

Comments on this clonotype: Mismatch with germline at one junction end may stem from a read error. The chain joins TRBV20-1 to TRBJ1-1; 7 nucleotides match TRBD1. Germline CDR1 and CDR2: DFQATT and SNEGSKA (reference sequence). The CDR3 spans 12 residues. As DNA, the CDR3 is TGCAGTGTTAGAGAGGGGACAGTTGGAGCTTTCTTT. This gives the protein CSVREGTVGAFF.